These 16 T cell receptor beta chains were sequenced from one sample in a study of blood T cell repertoires in COVID-19. Using immunoSEQ multiplex PCR, the repertoire was profiled, and TCRdb retains in-frame clones only, with some absent. The repertoire holds 340,000 or so clones, with about 83% as singletons. The source material was peripheral blood. The receptor source for this set is a man younger than 40 with active or convalescent COVID-19.

The V and J genes are TRBV7-3 and TRBJ2-1, with 7 bases matching TRBD2. Germline V gives CDR1 SGHTA, CDR2 FQGTGA. V trimming: 4 bases; J trimming: 8 bases; junction bases outside the gene matches: 8. CDR3 length: 14 amino acids. CDR3: CASSWGRAGDEQFF. DNA of the CDR3: TGTGCCAGCAGCTGGGGGAGGGCTGGGGATGAGCAGTTCTTC. The full variable domain, completed using reference TRBV7-3 and TRBJ2-1, is GAGVSQTPSNKVTEKGKYVELRCDPISGHTALYWYRQSLGQGPEFLIYFQGTGAADDSGLPNDRFFAVRPEGSVSTLKIQRTERGDSAVYLCASSWGRAGDEQFFGPGTRLTVL.

As concerns this clone: This same CDR3 is encoded by further DNA sequences in the sample. V gene TRBV19 combines with J gene TRBJ2-7; TRBD1 matches at 9 bases. The CDR3 contains 14 residues. From germline, CDR1 is LNHDA and CDR2 SQIVND (reference sequence). J gave up 4 bases and V 6 bases, and 7 bases lay outside the gene matches. The CDR3 reads CASSAGTGSYEQYF. Here the CDR3 DNA reads TGTGCCAGTAGCGCCGGGACAGGGTCTTACGAGCAGTACTTC.

This clone was seen a single time. The gene calls are TRBV4-2 and TRBJ2-1, with 12 positions matching TRBD2. CDR3 length: 18 residues. The germline CDR1 and CDR2 sequences are LGHNA and YNFKEQ. The J segment lost 0 bases and the V segment lost 0 bases, leaving 3 bases of the junction unmatched. This CDR3 is CASSQEGTSGLSYNEQFF. In nucleotides, the CDR3 is TGTGCCAGCAGCCAAGAAGGGACTAGCGGGCTCTCCTACAATGAGCAGTTCTTC.

This clone was detected once. The V and J genes are TRBV6-5 and TRBJ1-1; no firm D call. The CDR3 covers 14 residues. The ends were cut back, 3 bases at V and 6 bases at J, with 14 bases in the middle. The germline V gene encodes CDR1 MNHEY and CDR2 SVGAGI. CDR3 protein: CASSYGGEFPEAFF. The CDR3 DNA follows: TGTGCCAGCAGTTATGGCGGCGAATTCCCTGAAGCTTTCTTT.

The chain recombines TRBV27 with TRBJ2-1; a possible D gene is TRBD1 (6 bases). The CDR3 length is 15 residues. The germline gives CDR1 MNHEY, CDR2 SMNVEV (reference sequence). Between the trimmed V and J ends, which lost 6 bases and 5 bases, there was a span of 17 bases. CDR3 amino acids: CASSLRTAAHNEQFF. As DNA, the CDR3 is TGTGCCAGCAGCTTGCGGACAGCAGCACACAATGAGCAGTTCTTC.

The chain uses TRBV19 and TRBJ1-1; D is undetermined. Between the trimmed V and J ends, which lost 6 bases and 1 base, there was a span of 12 bases. The CDR3 runs 14 residues. Germline V CDR1 and CDR2: LNHDA, SQIVND (reference sequence). Here the CDR3 DNA reads TGTGCCAGTAGAATGCTCGGAGGGAACACTGAAGCTTTCTTT. This sequence encodes CASRMLGGNTEAFF.

This chain connects TRBV24-1 to TRBJ1-2; TRBD1 might be the D (5 bases). Trimming shortened V by 4 bases and J by 5 bases, and 13 bases separated the two germline ends. There are 14 residues in the CDR3. Germline V gene lookup returns CDR1 KGHDR and CDR2 SFDVKD. CDR3 sequence reads: CATSDPSGGYGYTF. The CDR3 region has the DNA TGTGCCACCAGTGACCCGAGCGGGGGGTATGGCTACACCTTC.

This chain joins TRBV30 and TRBJ1-4; D gene unclear. Trimming took 4 bases from V and 9 from J, leaving 9 bases between them. CDR3 size: 11 residues. Germline lookup yields CDR1 GTSNPN and CDR2 SVGIG (reference sequence). The CDR3, as DNA: TGTGCCTGGACGTCGGGGAAAAAACTGTTTTTT. This codes for CAWTSGKKLFF.

The chain uses TRBV27 and TRBJ1-1; a possible D gene is TRBD1 (6 bases). The CDR3 totals 17 residues. Germline V CDR1 and CDR2: MNHEY, SMNVEV (reference sequence). Trimming took off 3 bases at V and 0 bases at J, with 17 bases between the two ends. CDR3 bases: TGTGCCAGCAGTTTTCAGCGGAGGGGGGGAATGAACACTGAAGCTTTCTTT. This codes for CASSFQRRGGMNTEAFF.

CDR3 nucleotides: TGTGCCAGCAGAGACAGGGGGCGAGACACCATATATTTT. This codes for CASRDRGRDTIYF. V gene TRBV12-3 or TRBV12-4 combines with J gene TRBJ1-3; 10 nucleotides match TRBD1. The CDR3 is made up of 13 amino acids. Trimming took 6 bases from V and 8 from J; bases not matched to a gene: 4.

This clone has only one observation. At one end, the junction sequence differs from germline, possibly due to a read error. The chain couples TRBV5-5 to TRBJ1-1; D may be TRBD1 (5 bases). Germline CDR1 SGHKS, CDR2 YYEKEE (reference sequence). CDR3 size: 14 residues. The CDR3 sequence is CASSPWGGNAEAFF. CDR3 in DNA: TGTGCCAGCAGCCCGTGGGGCGGGAACGCTGAAGCTTTCTTT.

The chain couples TRBV19 to TRBJ1-5, with a tentative D call TRBD1 (5 bases). V was pared by 5 bases and J by 9 bases, with 26 bases between. The CDR3 is made up of 17 amino acids. From germline, CDR1 is LNHDA and CDR2 SQIVND (reference sequence). The CDR3 DNA reads TGTGCCAGTAGTTTAGGGCGGGGGAGCGGGTTTTTGCCGCCCCAGCATTTT. It encodes CASSLGRGSGFLPPQHF.

V usage is TRBV2 and J usage is TRBJ1-6, with TRBD1 matching 11 bases. This CDR3 has 16 amino acids. With V trimmed by 3 bases and J by 9 bases, 7 bases remained unmatched. Germline CDR1 and CDR2: SNHLY and FYNNEI. CDR3: CASSDGQGAKGSPLHF. The DNA of the CDR3 is TGTGCCAGCAGTGATGGACAGGGGGCGAAAGGTTCACCCCTCCACTTT.

This clone was observed a few times. Additional DNA sequences in this sample encode the identical CDR3. This sequence joins TRBV6-5 and TRBJ1-1, with D uncertain. V lost 8 bases, J lost 0 bases, and 10 bases lay in between. This CDR3 has 13 residues. Germline V gene data show CDR1 as MNHEY and CDR2 as SVGAGI. The CDR3 reads CASRRAVNTEAFF. CDR3 DNA sequence: TGTGCCAGCCGGAGGGCAGTGAACACTGAAGCTTTCTTT.

V usage is TRBV7-2 and J usage is TRBJ1-1; possibly TRBD1 for D (5 bases). Germline V lookup: CDR1 SGHTA, CDR2 FQGNSA. The V end lost 4 bases, the J end lost 6 bases, and 15 bases lay between the germline ends. CDR3 length: 14 residues. The CDR3 bases are TGTGCCAGCAGCTGGGGACTCCCACTCGCTGAAGCTTTCTTT. Encoded protein: CASSWGLPLAEAFF.

The chain is built from TRBV2 and TRBJ1-1, with a tentative D call TRBD1 (6 bases). CDR1 and CDR2 from the germline V gene are SNHLY and FYNNEI. This CDR3 spans 13 amino acids. Trimming stripped 6 bases from V and 11 bases from J, with 19 bases between. CDR3 amino acids: CASRTRQVSSAFF. The CDR3 region has the DNA TGTGCCAGCAGAACAAGACAGGTCTCGAGTGCTTTCTTT.